A selection of T cell receptor beta chains follows, all from one sample in a study. TCRdb called the RT-PCR reads again in MiXCR, with one record for every CDR3 protein. The data show about 700,000 distinct CDR3 sequences, approximately 15% seen once. The sequencing input was memory CD4+ T cells from blood. The source of these receptors is a female donor in good health, serving as a healthy control. Both conserved end residues are part of each CDR3. The order of the fields is D gene, J gene, V gene, clone size, CDR3 protein, CDR3 DNA. A D gene is named only where the DNA matches it firmly. Clone size is shown for a subset of rows, as once, few, many or a class of expanded clone.

TRBD2 TRBJ2-3 TRBV11-3 NA CASSPQTSGNQNTQYF TGTGCCAGCAGCCCCCAGACTAGCGGGAACCAAAATACGCAGTATTTT
TRBD2 TRBJ2-1 TRBV7-2 few CASAGLAGYYNEQFF TGTGCCAGCGCGGGACTAGCGGGCTACTACAATGAGCAGTTCTTC
TRBD1 TRBJ2-5 TRBV20-1 NA CSAPTSLTGGETQYF TGCAGTGCACCAACCTCCTTGACAGGGGGCGAGACCCAGTACTTC
NA TRBJ1-2 TRBV5-1 few CASSPQNEGYTF TGCGCCAGCAGCCCGCAAAATGAGGGCTACACCTTC
NA TRBJ1-4 TRBV27 few CASSPEGVRVGKLFF TGTGCCAGCAGTCCAGAGGGGGTGCGGGTGGGAAAACTGTTTTTT
TRBD1 TRBJ1-6 TRBV5-6 many CASGQGGQGSALHF TGTGCCAGCGGCCAAGGGGGACAGGGCTCGGCCCTCCACTTT
TRBD1 TRBJ2-7 TRBV27 many CASSIRPTGTVSYEQYF TGTGCCAGCAGTATACGACCAACCGGGACAGTCTCCTACGAGCAGTACTTC
TRBD1 TRBJ1-1 TRBV19 NA CASSTSRGLGRTTEAFF TGTGCCAGTAGTACCTCCAGGGGGTTGGGGCGGACCACTGAAGCTTTCTTT
NA TRBJ2-5 TRBV27 few CASSLSTSWETQYF TGTGCCAGCAGTTTATCCACATCTTGGGAGACCCAGTACTTC
TRBD2 TRBJ2-2 TRBV30 many CAWTPGTSGRDTGELFF TGTGCCTGGACTCCCGGGACTAGCGGGAGGGACACCGGGGAGCTGTTTTTT
NA TRBJ2-5 TRBV15 many CATSRDGAVLQETQYF TGTGCCACCAGCAGAGATGGGGCAGTACTTCAAGAGACCCAGTACTTC
NA TRBJ2-2 TRBV6-2/TRBV6-3 NA CASSYRLRSNTGELFF TGTGCCAGCAGTTACAGGCTGAGGTCGAACACCGGGGAGCTGTTTTTT
NA TRBJ1-2 TRBV12-3/TRBV12-4 few CASSRDPQTAELNGYTF TGTGCCAGCAGCCGAGACCCACAGACAGCAGAGTTAAATGGCTACACCTTC
TRBD1 TRBJ1-1 TRBV3-1 few CASSPDYRDRNTEAFF TGTGCCAGCAGCCCAGATTACCGGGACAGAAACACTGAAGCTTTCTTT
NA TRBJ2-2 TRBV20-1 many CSAPQTQGSGELFF TGCAGTGCTCCTCAAACCCAGGGGTCCGGGGAGCTGTTTTTT
NA TRBJ1-5 TRBV20-1 NA CSAAGFQGSNQPQHF TGCAGTGCTGCGGGGTTTCAGGGTAGCAATCAGCCCCAGCATTTT
NA TRBJ1-5 TRBV18 few CASSQGGTNQPQHF TGTGCCAGCTCACAGGGGGGGACCAATCAGCCCCAGCATTTT
NA TRBJ2-7 TRBV3-1 few CASATSYEQYF TGTGCCAGCGCCACATCCTACGAGCAGTACTTC
NA TRBJ2-7 TRBV20-1 many CSAISRRLREQNF TGCAGTGCCATATCCCGCAGACTTCGGGAGCAGAACTTC
TRBD1 TRBJ2-2 TRBV27 NA CASSLGDRGFPGELFF TGTGCCAGCAGTTTAGGGGACAGGGGGTTCCCCGGGGAGCTGTTTTTT
NA TRBJ1-5 TRBV15 few CATSRDISGEARQPQHF TGTGCCACCAGCAGGGATATTTCAGGGGAGGCTAGGCAGCCCCAGCATTTT
TRBD1 TRBJ1-1 TRBV12-3/TRBV12-4 few CASSLQDRGAFF TGTGCCAGCAGTTTACAGGACAGGGGGGCTTTCTTT
NA TRBJ1-2 TRBV7-2 few CASSLIPPGYGYTF TGTGCCAGCAGCTTAATCCCCCCGGGATATGGCTACACCTTC
NA TRBJ2-1 TRBV5-1 few CASKDQGLFHEQFF TGCGCCAGCAAGGACCAGGGATTGTTCCATGAGCAGTTCTTC
NA TRBJ2-7 TRBV5-1 NA CASSFASERGSYEQYF TGCGCCAGCAGTTTCGCTAGCGAGAGAGGGTCCTACGAGCAGTACTTC
TRBD2 TRBJ2-7 TRBV20-1 many CSARDSSGRSEQYF TGCAGTGCTAGAGACTCTAGCGGGAGGAGTGAGCAGTACTTC
NA TRBJ1-1 TRBV4-2 many CASSQENRQGSVAFF TGTGCCAGCAGCCAAGAGAATCGGCAAGGAAGTGTAGCTTTCTTT
TRBD1 TRBJ1-4 TRBV12-3/TRBV12-4 NA CASSRDQGAVEKLFF TGTGCCAGCAGTAGAGATCAGGGGGCGGTTGAAAAACTGTTTTTT
NA TRBJ1-2 TRBV6-5 many CASSYSAFNMAAYGYTF TGTGCCAGCAGTTACTCGGCATTTAATATGGCAGCCTATGGCTACACCTTC
TRBD1 TRBJ2-3 TRBV9 many CASRQGVNTDTQYF TGTGCCAGCCGACAGGGGGTTAACACAGATACGCAGTATTTT